Listed here are 10 T cell receptor beta chains from one sample, sequenced in a study of shared clonotypes between healthy human individuals. Method: immunoSEQ multiplex PCR; TCRdb's copy keeps in-frame clones and lacks some. Of around 600,000 clones detected, less than 98% appear once; the ten largest clones hold approximately 0.057%. Material for sequencing was naive CD4+ T cells sorted from blood. Specified subset: CD45RA+ positively selected. The receptor set was obtained from a woman aged 25 to 39 in good health.

The V call is TRBV29-1, the J call TRBJ2-1, with 10 bases identical to TRBD2. The germline gives CDR1 SQVTM, CDR2 ANQGSEA. This CDR3 contains 15 residues. J gave up 3 bases and V 8 bases, and 10 bases lay outside the gene matches. The CDR3 loop reads CSTVPSGRYYNEQFF. The DNA for the CDR3 is TGCAGCACGGTCCCTAGCGGGAGATACTACAATGAGCAGTTCTTC.

The gene calls are TRBV27 and TRBJ2-5; 7 bases match TRBD2. This CDR3 comprises 13 residues. Germline CDR1 and CDR2: MNHEY and SMNVEV (reference sequence). The J segment lost 5 bases and the V segment lost 5 bases, leaving 5 bases of the junction unmatched. CDR3 DNA: TGTGCCAGCAGTCAAAGGGGAGGGGAGACCCAGTACTTC. Its protein product is CASSQRGGETQYF.

The chain couples TRBV9 to TRBJ2-1, with D possibly TRBD2 on 6 matching bases. Trimming removed 0 bases from V and 3 bases from J, with 10 bases in between. This CDR3 has 15 amino acids. Looked up from germline, CDR1 is SGDLS and CDR2 is YYNGEE. Here the CDR3 reads CASSVDTSNYNEQFF. In nucleotides, the CDR3 is TGTGCCAGCAGCGTAGATACTAGCAACTACAATGAGCAGTTCTTC.

The chain combines TRBV5-8 with TRBJ2-2; maybe TRBD1 (5 bases). This CDR3 contains 14 residues. The V and J ends lost 2 bases and 3 bases respectively, with 8 bases between them. Germline V gene lookup returns CDR1 SGHTS and CDR2 YDEGEE. The CDR3 DNA reads TGTGCCAGCAGCTTCCGACAGCACACCGGGGAGCTGTTTTTT. Encoded protein: CASSFRQHTGELFF.

The chain links TRBV5-1 to TRBJ2-3; 9 positions match TRBD1. Germline V gene data show CDR1 as SGHRS and CDR2 as YFSETQ. The CDR3 spans 16 residues. The V and J ends lost 4 bases and 0 bases, in that order; junction bases with no gene match: 6. The CDR3 protein is CASSTDRGTSTDTQYF. CDR3 nucleotides: TGCGCCAGCAGCACGGACAGGGGAACTAGCACAGATACGCAGTATTTT. The variable domain in full, completed from reference TRBV5-1 and TRBJ2-3, reads KAGVTQTPRYLIKTRGQQVTLSCSPISGHRSVSWYQQTPGQGLQFLFEYFSETQRNKGNFPGRFSGRQFSNSRSEMNVSTLELGDSALYLCASSTDRGTSTDTQYFGPGTRLTVL.

This chain joins TRBV5-1 and TRBJ2-2, with 13 bases that match TRBD2. The CDR3 runs to 17 residues. V lost 2 bases and J lost 5; bases outside the gene matches: 6. Germline CDR1 SGHRS, CDR2 YFSETQ. The CDR3 spells CASSFGLAGEGTGELFF. The CDR3 bases are TGCGCCAGCAGCTTCGGACTAGCGGGAGAAGGGACCGGGGAGCTGTTTTTT. Looking up the rest from reference TRBV5-1 and TRBJ2-2 gives the full variable domain: KAGVTQTPRYLIKTRGQQVTLSCSPISGHRSVSWYQQTPGQGLQFLFEYFSETQRNKGNFPGRFSGRQFSNSRSEMNVSTLELGDSALYLCASSFGLAGEGTGELFFGEGSRLTVL.

The count of this clone is one. J is TRBJ1-4 and V is TRBV5-1, with 9 positions matching TRBD1. Trimming removed 4 bases from V and 8 bases from J; junction bases left unmatched: 6. The CDR3 consists of 14 residues. Looked up from germline, CDR1 is SGHRS and CDR2 is YFSETQ. The chain's CDR3 is CASSPGQGGEKLFF. Here the CDR3 DNA reads TGCGCCAGCAGCCCGGGACAGGGAGGAGAAAAACTGTTTTTT.

V usage is TRBV2 and J usage is TRBJ2-1; TRBD2 is a possible D gene (5 bases). V was shortened by 7 bases and J by 7 bases, with 20 bases between the two germline ends. Germline V CDR1 and CDR2: SNHLY, FYNNEI. The CDR3 totals 15 residues. As DNA, the CDR3 is TGTGCCAGCACCCTCGAGGGAGCTAACGGGAATGAGCAGTTCTTC. It specifies CASTLEGANGNEQFF.

The chain joins TRBV28 to TRBJ1-2; D possibly corresponds to TRBD1 (6 bases). Trimming removed 5 bases at V and 7 bases at J, with 17 bases between. CDR3 size: 14 residues. CDR1 and CDR2 (germline): MDHEN, SYDVKM. In DNA form, the CDR3 reads TGTGCCAGCAGTCTTCCCGGGGGGCCGGGTGGCTACACCTTC. It translates to CASSLPGGPGGYTF.

The chain combines TRBV6-1 with TRBJ2-5; D is unclear. The CDR3 covers 15 residues. The germline gives CDR1 MNHNS, CDR2 SASEGT. V dropped 1 base and J dropped 2 bases, with 11 bases sitting between them. Here the CDR3 reads CASSEDAGPQETQYF. The CDR3, as DNA: TGTGCCAGCAGTGAAGACGCTGGACCTCAAGAGACCCAGTACTTC.